These T cell receptor beta chains were read from a single sample in a study of blood T cell repertoires in COVID-19. Clones were sequenced by immunoSEQ multiplex PCR, and TCRdb holds only the in-frame ones, with some missing. The sample holds roughly 320,000 clones; 75% to 90% are singletons and the top ten take 6% to 8%. The specimen was peripheral blood. Source of these receptors: a woman between 45 and 60 years old with COVID-19, enrolled during active disease. The CDR3 runs from the conserved cysteine through the conserved F or W. A D gene is named only where the DNA matches it firmly. The size field is filled for only some rows; it gives once, few, many or a size class.

abundance | len | j_gene | v_gene | d_gene | CDR3aa | CDR3nt
. | 14 | TRBJ2-5 | TRBV20-1 | TRBD2 | CSASNPRGVETQYF | TGCAGTGCTAGTAACCCTCGGGGGGTTGAGACCCAGTACTTC
. | 15 | TRBJ1-5 | TRBV7-2 | TRBD1 | CASSFRTGGRQPQHF | TGTGCCAGCAGCTTCAGGACAGGGGGTAGGCAGCCCCAGCATTTT
many | 15 | TRBJ1-2 | TRBV7-2 | TRBD1 | CASTPGTGIDYGYTF | TGTGCCAGCACCCCTGGGACAGGGATCGACTATGGCTACACCTTC
. | 13 | TRBJ2-7 | TRBV3-1/TRBV3-2 | . | CASSRTVAYEQYF | TGTGCCAGCAGCAGAACAGTGGCCTACGAGCAGTACTTC
. | 15 | TRBJ1-4 | TRBV6-5 | TRBD1 | CASSSRDRVNEKLFF | TGTGCCAGCAGCTCCCGGGACAGGGTTAATGAAAAACTGTTTTTT
. | 13 | TRBJ1-2 | TRBV19 | TRBD1 | CASTPDRGYGYTF | TGTGCCAGTACCCCCGACAGGGGCTATGGCTACACCTTC
. | 14 | TRBJ1-2 | TRBV24-1 | . | CATSDYGTTDGYTF | TGTGCCACCAGTGATTATGGGACAACTGACGGCTACACCTTC
. | 16 | TRBJ2-6 | TRBV10-3 | . | CAIKRTESSGANVLTF | TGTGCCATCAAGCGGACAGAGTCCTCTGGGGCCAACGTCCTGACTTTC
. | 11 | TRBJ2-1 | TRBV10-3 | . | CAISDIYEQFF | TGTGCCATCAGTGATATTTATGAGCAGTTCTTC
. | 17 | TRBJ2-3 | TRBV4-2 | TRBD2 | CASSQGRTSGTTDTQYF | TGTGCCAGCAGCCAAGGTCGGACTAGCGGGACCACAGATACGCAGTATTTT
. | 13 | TRBJ2-5 | TRBV5-1 | . | CASSREWGETQYF | TGCGCCAGCAGCAGGGAGTGGGGAGAGACCCAGTACTTC
once | 16 | TRBJ2-2 | TRBV6-5 | . | CASSYEFSANTGELFF | TGTGCCAGCAGTTACGAGTTTAGCGCGAACACCGGGGAGCTGTTTTTT
. | 15 | TRBJ2-1 | TRBV19 | . | CASSITGVGRNEQFF | TGTGCCAGTAGTATCACCGGGGTGGGGAGGAATGAGCAGTTCTTC
. | 13 | TRBJ2-1 | TRBV6-5 | TRBD2 | CASSRTSEGEQFF | TGTGCCAGCAGTCGAACTAGCGAGGGTGAGCAGTTCTTC
. | 16 | TRBJ2-1 | TRBV10-3 | TRBD1 | CAISGSGDSSYNEQFF | TGTGCCATCAGTGGATCCGGGGACAGCAGCTACAATGAGCAGTTCTTC
. | 14 | TRBJ2-3 | TRBV24-1 | . | CATSARGGGDTQYF | TGTGCCACCAGTGCACGGGGTGGGGGGGATACGCAGTATTTT
. | 15 | TRBJ2-3 | TRBV7-2 | TRBD1 | CASSLGQGIIDTQYF | TGTGCCAGCAGCTTGGGACAGGGGATCATCGATACGCAGTATTTT
once | 15 | TRBJ2-7 | TRBV6-1 | . | CASSEGAGAPYEQYF | TGTGCCAGCAGTGAAGGGGCAGGGGCACCCTACGAGCAGTACTTC
. | 14 | TRBJ2-7 | TRBV11-3 | . | CASSLEGRGYEQYF | TGTGCCAGCAGCTTAGAGGGCAGGGGCTACGAGCAGTACTTC
. | 16 | TRBJ2-5 | TRBV6-1 | . | CASSVLRGQPQETQYF | TGTGCCAGCAGTGTCCTCCGAGGCCAGCCCCAAGAGACCCAGTACTTC
. | 15 | TRBJ2-7 | TRBV27 | TRBD2 | CASSPFLAGAYEQYF | TGTGCCAGCAGTCCGTTCCTAGCGGGAGCCTACGAGCAGTACTTC
few | 18 | TRBJ2-3 | TRBV9 | TRBD2 | CASTRLGGRPMSTDTQYF | TGTGCCAGCACCCGTTTAGGCGGGAGGCCGATGAGCACAGATACGCAGTATTTT
. | 15 | TRBJ2-5 | TRBV7-2 | . | CASSSPGEYQETQYF | TGTGCCAGCAGCTCCCCCGGGGAGTACCAAGAGACCCAGTACTTC
. | 15 | TRBJ2-7 | TRBV5-4 | TRBD1 | CASSLRTGGSYEQYF | TGTGCCAGCAGCTTACGGACAGGGGGCTCTTACGAGCAGTACTTC
once | 13 | TRBJ2-5 | TRBV6-5 | . | CASRNPGQETQYF | TGTGCCAGCAGGAATCCGGGACAAGAGACCCAGTACTTC
few | 16 | TRBJ2-2 | TRBV5-1 | TRBD2 | CASSAIAGGPTGELFF | TGCGCCAGCAGCGCTATAGCGGGAGGGCCGACCGGGGAGCTGTTTTTT
. | 16 | TRBJ1-2 | TRBV19 | TRBD1 | CASRPGQGVNVGGYTF | TGTGCCAGCCGGCCCGGACAGGGGGTTAACGTAGGTGGCTACACCTTC
. | 15 | TRBJ2-1 | TRBV19 | . | CASSIPTWEFSEQFF | TGTGCCAGTAGTATCCCCACCTGGGAGTTTAGTGAGCAGTTCTTC
. | 14 | TRBJ2-1 | TRBV9 | TRBD1 | CASSLRTGYNEQFF | TGTGCCAGCAGCCTACGGACAGGATACAATGAGCAGTTCTTC
once | 15 | TRBJ1-1 | TRBV5-4 | TRBD1 | CASSPPGQPNTEAFF | TGTGCCAGCAGCCCCCCGGGACAGCCGAACACTGAAGCTTTCTTT
. | 13 | TRBJ1-1 | TRBV19 | . | CASSIQVNTEAFF | TGTGCCAGTAGTATCCAGGTGAACACTGAAGCTTTCTTT
. | 14 | TRBJ1-1 | TRBV7-2 | TRBD1 | CASSRQGAGTEAFF | TGTGCCAGCAGTCGACAGGGGGCGGGCACTGAAGCTTTCTTT
once | 15 | TRBJ2-7 | TRBV5-6 | TRBD2 | CASSPARRGGYEQYF | TGTGCCAGCAGCCCGGCACGGCGGGGGGGGTACGAGCAGTACTTC
few | 15 | TRBJ2-1 | TRBV10-3 | TRBD1 | CAIRTGQGAYNEQFF | TGTGCCATCAGGACGGGACAGGGGGCTTACAATGAGCAGTTCTTC
. | 15 | TRBJ1-2 | TRBV6-5 | . | CASRRLNGFRYGYTF | TGTGCCAGCAGGAGACTAAATGGTTTTAGGTATGGCTACACCTTC
. | 15 | TRBJ2-7 | TRBV27 | TRBD1 | CASSPDRGYEYEQYF | TGTGCCAGCAGTCCCGACAGGGGATACGAATACGAGCAGTACTTC
. | 14 | TRBJ2-5 | TRBV24-1 | TRBD1 | CATSEGTGIETQYF | TGTGCCACCAGTGAGGGGACAGGGATAGAGACCCAGTACTTC
. | 14 | TRBJ2-7 | TRBV3-1/TRBV3-2 | TRBD1 | CASSQDQTGTGTSF | TGTGCCAGCAGCCAAGACCAAACCGGGACAGGGACAAGTTTC
. | 14 | TRBJ2-1 | TRBV5-1 | . | CASSLGSLYNEQFF | TGCGCCAGCAGCTTGGGGAGTCTTTACAATGAGCAGTTCTTC
. | 15 | TRBJ2-3 | TRBV11-2 | . | CASSLDGRGTDTQYF | TGTGCCAGCAGCTTAGATGGTCGGGGCACAGATACGCAGTATTTT
. | 14 | TRBJ1-1 | TRBV3-1/TRBV3-2 | TRBD1 | CASSQVSRGAEAFF | TGTGCCAGCAGCCAAGTGAGCAGGGGGGCTGAAGCTTTCTTT
. | 15 | TRBJ1-1 | TRBV7-2 | . | CASSLFTVRNTEAFF | TGTGCCAGCAGCTTATTTACAGTTCGGAACACTGAAGCTTTCTTT
. | 16 | TRBJ2-3 | TRBV5-1 | TRBD2 | CASRSSGKGSTDTQYF | TGCGCCAGCAGGTCCAGCGGGAAAGGATCCACAGATACGCAGTATTTT
. | 15 | TRBJ1-6 | TRBV7-2 | TRBD1 | CASSPLGQFDSPLHF | TGTGCCAGCAGCCCCCTGGGACAGTTCGATTCACCCCTCCACTTT
. | 15 | TRBJ2-3 | TRBV19 | TRBD2 | CASSIKAGVTDTQYF | TGTGCCAGTAGTATCAAGGCGGGAGTAACAGATACGCAGTATTTT
few | 14 | TRBJ2-2 | TRBV29-1 | . | CSYLRVPNTGELFF | TGCAGCTACCTTCGGGTCCCGAACACCGGGGAGCTGTTTTTT
. | 13 | TRBJ2-7 | TRBV5-4 | . | CASSSVSSYEQYF | TGTGCCAGCAGCTCTGTGAGCTCCTACGAGCAGTACTTC
. | 14 | TRBJ2-7 | TRBV18 | TRBD2 | CASLPGTSSYEQYF | TGTGCCAGCTTGCCCGGGACTAGCTCCTACGAGCAGTACTTC
. | 13 | TRBJ2-7 | TRBV7-9 | TRBD1 | CASSSPQGAIQYF | TGTGCCAGCAGCTCACCACAGGGGGCTATACAGTACTTC
. | 13 | TRBJ2-7 | TRBV5-1 | . | CASSLAATYEQYF | TGCGCCAGCAGCCTAGCAGCAACCTACGAGCAGTACTTC